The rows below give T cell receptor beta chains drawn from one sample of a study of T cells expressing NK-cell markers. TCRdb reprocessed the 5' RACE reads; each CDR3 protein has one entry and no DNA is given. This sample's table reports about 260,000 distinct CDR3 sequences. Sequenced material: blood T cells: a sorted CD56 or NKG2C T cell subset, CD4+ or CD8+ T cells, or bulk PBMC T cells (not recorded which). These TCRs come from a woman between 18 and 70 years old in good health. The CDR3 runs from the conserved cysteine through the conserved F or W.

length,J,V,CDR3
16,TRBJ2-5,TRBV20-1,CSAQDNYPGRQETQYF
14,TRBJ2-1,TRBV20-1,CSAQSGTSFDEQFF
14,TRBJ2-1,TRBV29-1,CSGRTSGINNEQFF
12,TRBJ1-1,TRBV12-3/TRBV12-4,CASVHQDTEAFF
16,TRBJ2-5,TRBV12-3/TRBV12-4,CARGPGTGANQETQYF
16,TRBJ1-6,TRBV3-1,CASSQVVGKRYSPLHF
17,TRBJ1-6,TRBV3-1,CASSQGQGGRENSPLHF
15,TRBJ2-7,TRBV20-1,CSARNPAGNSYEQYF
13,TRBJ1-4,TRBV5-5,CASSLRATQKLFF
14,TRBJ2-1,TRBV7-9,CAGDRTGGGNEQFF
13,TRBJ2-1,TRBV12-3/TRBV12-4,CASIGTSYNEQFF
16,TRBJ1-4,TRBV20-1,CSAQASRGSPNEKLFF
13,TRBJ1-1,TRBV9,CASSGGPRTEAFF
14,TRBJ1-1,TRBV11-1,CASSTHQGNTEAFF
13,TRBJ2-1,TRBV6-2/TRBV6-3,CASSYLSGDQQFF
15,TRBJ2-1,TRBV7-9,CASSKGLAGGWEQFF
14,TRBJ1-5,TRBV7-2,CASSPDRGNQPQHF
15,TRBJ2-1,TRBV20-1,CSARVDTSGNNEQFF
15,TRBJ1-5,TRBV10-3,CAISERAAENQPQHF
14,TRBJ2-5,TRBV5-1,CASNPGELGETQYF
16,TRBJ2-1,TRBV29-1,CSVAIDLAGGYNEQFF
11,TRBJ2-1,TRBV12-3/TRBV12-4,CASSSPAEQFF
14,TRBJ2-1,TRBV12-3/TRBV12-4,CASTLAGRSNEQFF
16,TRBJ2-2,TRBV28,CASTLRGGDRTGELFF
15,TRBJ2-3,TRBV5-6,CASSLPQRGTDTQYF
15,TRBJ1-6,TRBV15,CATSRDGGGDSPLHF
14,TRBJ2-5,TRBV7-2,CASSPFKGSETQYF
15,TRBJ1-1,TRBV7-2,CASSPSGTGYTEAFF
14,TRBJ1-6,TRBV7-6,CASSLGRGDSPLHF
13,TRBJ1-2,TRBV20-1,CSAPTGGSYGYTF
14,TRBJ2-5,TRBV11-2,CASSPTITAETQYF
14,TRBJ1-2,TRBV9,CASSGQQGGYGYTF
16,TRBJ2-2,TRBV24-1,CATSVTSGANTGELFF
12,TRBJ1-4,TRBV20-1,CRADRAGEKLFF
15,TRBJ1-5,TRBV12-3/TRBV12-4,CASSLGSRGNQPQHF
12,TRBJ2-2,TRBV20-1,CSARGGHGELFF
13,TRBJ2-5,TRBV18,CASSPAQFETQYF
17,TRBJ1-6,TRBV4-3,CASSQDPESSYNSPLHF
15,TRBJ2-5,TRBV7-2,CASSFQRGDGETQYF
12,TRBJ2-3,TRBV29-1,CSVQGGADTQYF
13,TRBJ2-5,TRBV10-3,CAISGRQGETQYF
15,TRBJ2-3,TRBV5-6,CASSLLAGRPDTQYF
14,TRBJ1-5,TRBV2,CASSPDRGLGPQHF
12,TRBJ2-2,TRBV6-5,CASSYFAGELFF
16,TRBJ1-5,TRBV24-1,CATSDPGQGMFQPQHF
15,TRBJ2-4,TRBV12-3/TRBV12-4,CASSLEGGAKNIQYF
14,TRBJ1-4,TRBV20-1,CSAAMTGGSEKLFF
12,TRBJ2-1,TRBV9,CASSVVELEQFF
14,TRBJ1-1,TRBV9,CASSAHRGGTEAFF
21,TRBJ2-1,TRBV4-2,CASSRKRIAGGPLLRVNEQFF
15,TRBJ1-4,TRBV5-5,CASSFSHATNEKLFF
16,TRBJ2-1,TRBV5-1,CASSLTTGGSLNEQFF
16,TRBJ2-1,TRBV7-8,CASSSSGLSSYNEQFF
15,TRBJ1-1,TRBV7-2,CASSPQRSGATEAFF
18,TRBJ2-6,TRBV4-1,CASSQERQGLTGANVLTF